Listed below are T cell receptor beta chains from one sample, sequenced in a study of shared clonotypes between healthy human individuals. Profiled with immunoSEQ multiplex PCR; TCRdb holds only in-frame clones, not every one. The data contain approximately 1.9 million clones, around 95% of them singletons. Sample: naive CD8+ T cells from PBMCs. These receptors came from a man aged 18 to 29 in good health. Some clones in this sample may be carry-over from other donors' samples. The CDR3 runs from the conserved cysteine through the conserved F or W. D genes are given only for firm matches. Clone sizes are given selectively: once, few, many, or a class where the clone is expanded.

V	size	D	J	DNA	CDR3
TRBV28	NA	NA	TRBJ2-1	TGTGCCAGCAGTAGGGGCCGACAGGTCTACAATGAGCAGTTCTTC	CASSRGRQVYNEQFF
TRBV27	NA	NA	TRBJ1-2	TGTGCCAGCAGTTTATCCCGGACTGGGGGCTACACCTTC	CASSLSRTGGYTF
TRBV6-5	NA	TRBD2	TRBJ2-3	TGTGCCAGCGGGGGACTAGCGGGGAGCACAGATACGCAGTATTTT	CASGGLAGSTDTQYF
TRBV7-8	NA	TRBD2	TRBJ2-2	TGTGCCAGCAGCTTCCCGACTAGCGGAGGTTACACCGGGGAGCTGTTTTTT	CASSFPTSGGYTGELFF
TRBV19	NA	NA	TRBJ2-5	TGTGCCAGTAGCGGCGAGCTCCAAGAGACCCAGTACTTC	CASSGELQETQYF
TRBV19	NA	TRBD2	TRBJ2-7	TGTGCCAGTAGTGCTAGCGGGGTGAGGGTTTCCTACGAGCAGTACTTC	CASSASGVRVSYEQYF
TRBV28	once	NA	TRBJ1-1	TGTGCCAGCAGGGTACAAATGAGGACTGAAGCTTTCTTT	CASRVQMRTEAFF
TRBV9	NA	NA	TRBJ2-2	TGTGCCAGCAGCGCCCGAGAGGGACTTCCGAACACCGGGGAGCTGTTTTTT	CASSAREGLPNTGELFF
TRBV28	NA	NA	TRBJ1-4	TGTGCCAGTCTTTCGGCTTCAACTAATGAAAAACTGTTTTTT	CASLSASTNEKLFF
TRBV9	NA	TRBD1	TRBJ2-2	TGTGCCAGCAGCGTCCGGGACAGGGTCCCCGGGGAGCTGTTTTTT	CASSVRDRVPGELFF
TRBV27	NA	NA	TRBJ2-7	TGTGCCAGCAGTTTATCGCCAGCAACTTTCTCCTACGAGCAGTACTTC	CASSLSPATFSYEQYF
TRBV2	NA	TRBD2	TRBJ2-1	TGTGCCAGCAGGGCCCTTGGAGCGGGAGGGCAGAATGAGCAGTTCTTC	CASRALGAGGQNEQFF